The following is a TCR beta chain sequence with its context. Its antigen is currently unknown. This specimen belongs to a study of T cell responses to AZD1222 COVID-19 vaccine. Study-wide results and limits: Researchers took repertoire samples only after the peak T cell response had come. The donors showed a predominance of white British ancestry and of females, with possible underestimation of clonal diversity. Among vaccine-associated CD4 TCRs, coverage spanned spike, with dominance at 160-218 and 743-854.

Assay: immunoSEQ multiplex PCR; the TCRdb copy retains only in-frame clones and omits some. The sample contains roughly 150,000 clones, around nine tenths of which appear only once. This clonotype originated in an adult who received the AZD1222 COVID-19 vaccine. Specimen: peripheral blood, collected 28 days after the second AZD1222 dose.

The CDR3 sequence: CASGFGGDWYEQYF. The CDR3 nucleotides are TGTGCTAGTGGTTTCGGAGGGGATTGGTACGAGCAGTACTTC. The rearrangement joins TRBV12-5 to TRBJ2-7; maybe TRBD2 (6 bases). Germline V gives CDR1 LGHNT, CDR2 FRNRAP. The CDR3 consists of 14 residues. Trimming shortened V by 3 bases and J by 4 bases, and 13 bases separated the two germline ends.